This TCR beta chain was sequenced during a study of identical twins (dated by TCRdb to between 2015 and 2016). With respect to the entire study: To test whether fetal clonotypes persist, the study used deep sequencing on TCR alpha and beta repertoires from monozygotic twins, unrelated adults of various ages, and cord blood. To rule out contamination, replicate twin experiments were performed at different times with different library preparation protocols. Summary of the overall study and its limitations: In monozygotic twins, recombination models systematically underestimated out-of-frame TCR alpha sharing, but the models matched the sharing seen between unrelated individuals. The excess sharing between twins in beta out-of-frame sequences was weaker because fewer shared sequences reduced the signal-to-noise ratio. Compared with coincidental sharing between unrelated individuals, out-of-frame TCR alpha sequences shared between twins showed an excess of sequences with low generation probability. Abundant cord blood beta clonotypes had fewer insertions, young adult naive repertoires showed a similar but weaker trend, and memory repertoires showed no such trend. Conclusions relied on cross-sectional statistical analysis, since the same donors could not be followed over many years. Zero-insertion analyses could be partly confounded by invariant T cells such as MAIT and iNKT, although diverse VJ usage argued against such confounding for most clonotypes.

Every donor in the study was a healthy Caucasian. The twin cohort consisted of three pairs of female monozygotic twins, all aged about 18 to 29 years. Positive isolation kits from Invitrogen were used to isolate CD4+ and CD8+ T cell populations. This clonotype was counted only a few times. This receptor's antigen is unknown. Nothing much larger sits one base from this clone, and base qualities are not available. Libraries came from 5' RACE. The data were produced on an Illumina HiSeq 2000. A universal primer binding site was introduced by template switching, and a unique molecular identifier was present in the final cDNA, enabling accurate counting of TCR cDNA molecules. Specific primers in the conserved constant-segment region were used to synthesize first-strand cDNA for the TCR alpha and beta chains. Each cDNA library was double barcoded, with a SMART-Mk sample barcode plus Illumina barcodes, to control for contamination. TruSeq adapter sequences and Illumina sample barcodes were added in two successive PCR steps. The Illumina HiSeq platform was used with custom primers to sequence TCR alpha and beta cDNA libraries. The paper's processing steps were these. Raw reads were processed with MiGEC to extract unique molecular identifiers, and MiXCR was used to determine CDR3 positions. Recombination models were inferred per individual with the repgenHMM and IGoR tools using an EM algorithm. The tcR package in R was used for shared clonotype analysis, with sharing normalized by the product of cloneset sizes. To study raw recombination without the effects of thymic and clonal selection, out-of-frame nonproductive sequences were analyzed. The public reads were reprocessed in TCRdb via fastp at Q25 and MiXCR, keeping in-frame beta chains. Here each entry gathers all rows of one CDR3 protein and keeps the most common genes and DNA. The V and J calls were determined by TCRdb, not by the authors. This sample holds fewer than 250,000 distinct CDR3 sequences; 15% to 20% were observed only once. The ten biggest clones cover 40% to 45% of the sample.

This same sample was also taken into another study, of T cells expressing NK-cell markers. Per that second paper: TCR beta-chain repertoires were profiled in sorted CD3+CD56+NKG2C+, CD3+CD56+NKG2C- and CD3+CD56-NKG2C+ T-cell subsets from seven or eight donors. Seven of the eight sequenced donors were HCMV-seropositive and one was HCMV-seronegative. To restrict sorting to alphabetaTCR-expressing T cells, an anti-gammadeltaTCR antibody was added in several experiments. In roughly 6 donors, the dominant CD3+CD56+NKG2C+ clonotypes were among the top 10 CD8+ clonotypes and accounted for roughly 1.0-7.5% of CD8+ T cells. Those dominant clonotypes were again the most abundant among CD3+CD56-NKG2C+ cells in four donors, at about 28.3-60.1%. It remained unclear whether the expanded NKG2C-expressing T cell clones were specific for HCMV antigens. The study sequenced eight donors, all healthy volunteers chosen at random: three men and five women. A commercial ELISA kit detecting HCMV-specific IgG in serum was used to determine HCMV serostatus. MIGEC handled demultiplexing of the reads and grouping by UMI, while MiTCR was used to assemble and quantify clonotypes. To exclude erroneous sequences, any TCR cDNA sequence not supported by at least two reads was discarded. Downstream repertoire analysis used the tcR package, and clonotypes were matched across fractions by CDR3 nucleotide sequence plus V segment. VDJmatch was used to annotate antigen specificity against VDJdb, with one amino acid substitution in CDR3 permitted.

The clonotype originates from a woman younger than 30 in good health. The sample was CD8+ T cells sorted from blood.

The DNA sequence reads TGTGCCAGCAGCTTATCCTCGGTTACTGAAGCTTTCTTT. This encodes CASSLSSVTEAFF. The sequence is built from TRBV7-2 and TRBJ1-1, with the D gene not confidently named. Via the germline V gene, CDR1 is SGHTA and CDR2 FQGNSA. The germline ends are 9 bases apart after V is trimmed by 2 bases and J by 5 bases. The CDR3 sequence holds 13 residues, the cysteine and phenylalanine included. The entry retains the CDR3 DNA only, 39 bases that are in frame from base 1.